The 5 T cell receptor beta chains listed next were all sequenced from one sample in a study of Ad26.COV2.S vaccination and SARS-CoV-2 variants. Treatment indicated: 15 to 20 received Ad26.COV2.S at low or high dose, single or two shots; a few received placebo; per-sample allocation not given. The samples date from day 63 after the first vaccine or placebo injection. Here immunoSEQ multiplex PCR was the method, and the copy in TCRdb shows in-frame clones only, minus some. The data hold approximately 350,000 clones, with around 86% observed a single time. This sample comprised peripheral blood, obtained in a trial of Ad26.COV2.S vaccine versus placebo. Receptors were obtained from a person between 18 and 65 years old who received the Ad26.COV2.S COVID-19 vaccine or a placebo.

The rearrangement links TRBV30 to TRBJ2-3; D is perhaps TRBD2 (6 bases). The germline V gene has CDR1 GTSNPN and CDR2 SVGIG (reference sequence). The CDR3 is made up of 12 amino acids. The germline V and J ends were trimmed by 5 bases and 6 bases, with 12 bases remaining between them. The CDR3 bases are TGTGCCTGGGAGGGAGGATCGGATACGCAGTATTTT. It translates to CAWEGGSDTQYF.

The rearrangement joins TRBV5-1 to TRBJ1-5; no firm D call. CDR1 SGHRS and CDR2 YFSETQ come from the germline V gene. The CDR3 contains 15 residues. The ends were cut back, 1 base at V and 4 bases at J, with 12 bases in the middle. The CDR3: CASSLNAEPNQPQHF. Here the CDR3 DNA reads TGCGCCAGCAGCTTGAATGCCGAACCTAATCAGCCCCAGCATTTT.

The chain carries TRBV20-1 and TRBJ1-2; no clear D gene. V lost 3 bases to trimming and J lost 2 bases, with 4 bases between them. CDR1 is DFQATT, CDR2 SNEGSKA, per germline (reference sequence). The CDR3 length is 11 residues. The CDR3 DNA follows: TGCAGTGCTAGTCCCAACTATGGCTACACCTTC. Its translation: CSASPNYGYTF.

The rearrangement joins TRBV4-3 to TRBJ1-5, with D perhaps TRBD1 (5 bases). In germline, CDR1 is LGHNA, CDR2 YSLEER. With 0 bases removed from V and 4 bases from J, the gap between germline ends came to 16 bases. The CDR3 runs to 17 residues. The CDR3 sequence: CASSQDRAGGKNQPQHF. CDR3 coding DNA: TGCGCCAGCAGCCAAGATCGGGCGGGGGGTAAAAATCAGCCCCAGCATTTT.

V and J are TRBV10-3 and TRBJ2-1; TRBD1 matches 9 bases. J was trimmed by 7 bases and V by 6 bases; bases with no gene match: 7. CDR1 is ENHRY, CDR2 SYGVKD, per germline. The CDR3 covers 14 residues. CDR3 bases: TGTGCCATCAGGGGGGACAGGGAGGTAAATGAGCAGTTCTTC. This gives the protein CAIRGDREVNEQFF.